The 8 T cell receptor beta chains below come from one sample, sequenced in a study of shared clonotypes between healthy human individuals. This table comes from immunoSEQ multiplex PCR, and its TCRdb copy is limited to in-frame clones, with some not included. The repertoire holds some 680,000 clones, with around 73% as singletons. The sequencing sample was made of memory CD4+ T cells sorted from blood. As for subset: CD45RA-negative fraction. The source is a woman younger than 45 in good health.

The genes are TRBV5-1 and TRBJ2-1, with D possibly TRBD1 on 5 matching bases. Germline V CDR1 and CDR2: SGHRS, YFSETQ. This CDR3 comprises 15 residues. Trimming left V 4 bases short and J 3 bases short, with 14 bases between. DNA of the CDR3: TGCGCCAGCAGCCCGGACAACCCGGGCTACAATGAGCAGTTCTTC. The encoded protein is CASSPDNPGYNEQFF.

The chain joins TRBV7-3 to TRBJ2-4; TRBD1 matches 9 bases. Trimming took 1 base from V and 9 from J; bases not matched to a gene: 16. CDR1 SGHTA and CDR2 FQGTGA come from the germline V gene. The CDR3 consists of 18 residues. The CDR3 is CASSLRARTGASLGIQYF. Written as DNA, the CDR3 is TGTGCCAGCAGCTTAAGAGCAAGGACAGGGGCCAGTCTAGGCATTCAGTACTTC.

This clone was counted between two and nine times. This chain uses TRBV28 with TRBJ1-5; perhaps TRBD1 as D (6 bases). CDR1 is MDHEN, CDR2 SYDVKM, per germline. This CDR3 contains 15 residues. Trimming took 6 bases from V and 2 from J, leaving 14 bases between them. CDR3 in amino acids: CASRRTGSRNQPQHF. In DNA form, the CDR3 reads TGTGCCAGCAGACGCACAGGGTCGCGCAATCAGCCCCAGCATTTT.

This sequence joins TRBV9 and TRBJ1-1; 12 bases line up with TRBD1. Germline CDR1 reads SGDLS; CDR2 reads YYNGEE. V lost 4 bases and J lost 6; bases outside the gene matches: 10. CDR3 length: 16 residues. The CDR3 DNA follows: TGTGCCAGCAGCCCTAGGTGGGGACAGGGGGCATCTGAAGCTTTCTTT. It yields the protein CASSPRWGQGASEAFF.

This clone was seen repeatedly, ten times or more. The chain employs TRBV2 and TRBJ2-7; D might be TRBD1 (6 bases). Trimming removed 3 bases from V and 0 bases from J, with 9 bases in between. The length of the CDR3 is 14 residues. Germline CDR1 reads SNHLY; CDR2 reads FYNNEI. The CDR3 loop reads CASSEGHHSYEQYF. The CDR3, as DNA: TGTGCCAGCAGTGAGGGACACCACTCCTACGAGCAGTACTTC.

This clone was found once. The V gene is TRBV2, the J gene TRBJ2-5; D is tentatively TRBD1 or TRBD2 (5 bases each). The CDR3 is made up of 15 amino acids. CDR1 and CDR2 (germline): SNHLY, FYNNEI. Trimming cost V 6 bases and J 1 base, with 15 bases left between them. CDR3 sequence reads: CASSHDRGPQETQYF. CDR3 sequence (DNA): TGTGCCAGCAGCCACGATCGGGGACCCCAAGAGACCCAGTACTTC.

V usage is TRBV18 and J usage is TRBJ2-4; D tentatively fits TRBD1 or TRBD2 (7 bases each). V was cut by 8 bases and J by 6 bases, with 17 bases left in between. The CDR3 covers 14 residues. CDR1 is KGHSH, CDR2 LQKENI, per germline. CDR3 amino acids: CASEDRREGNIQYF. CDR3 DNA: TGTGCCAGCGAGGACAGGAGGGAGGGAAACATTCAGTACTTC.

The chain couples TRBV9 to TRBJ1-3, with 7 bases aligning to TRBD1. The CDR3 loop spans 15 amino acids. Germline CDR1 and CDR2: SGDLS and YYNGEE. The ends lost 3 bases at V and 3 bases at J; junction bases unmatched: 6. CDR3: CASSAGGGDGNTIYF. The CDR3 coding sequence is TGTGCCAGCAGCGCAGGGGGAGGGGATGGAAACACCATATATTTT. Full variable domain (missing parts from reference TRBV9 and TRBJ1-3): DSGVTQTPKHLITATGQRVTLRCSPRSGDLSVYWYQQSLDQGLQFLIQYYNGEERAKGNILERFSAQQFPDLHSELNLSSLELGDSALYFCASSAGGGDGNTIYFGEGSWLTVV.